This TCR beta chain was identified during a study of cytomegalovirus exposure and HLA in healthy donors. Study-wide results and limits: There was a cluster of highly shared sequence variants that was likely a sequencing artifact. Reportedly, TCR beta sequences accurately predicted HLA-A and HLA-B alleles in most subjects. A later analysis showed that HLA-associated TCR beta chains had undergone more clonal expansion than equally common others.

PCR primers comprised 60 Vbeta and 13 Jbeta primers. Using immunoSEQ multiplex PCR, the repertoire was profiled, and TCRdb retains in-frame clones only, with some absent. The top ten clones hold roughly 3.5% of a sample with approximately 120,000 clones, 83% of them seen once. Notes on this clone: The antigen is undetermined.

This CDR3 has 16 amino acids. Per germline, CDR1 KGHSH and CDR2 LQKENI. Deletions cut 1 base from V and 0 bases from J, with 13 bases between. Material for sequencing was PBMCs. The receptor was isolated from a woman in her forties in good health and CMV-seropositive. This chain links TRBV18 with TRBJ2-7, with D perhaps TRBD2 (6 bases). The CDR3 is CASSPRSGLSSYEQYF. CDR3 coding DNA: TGTGCCAGCTCACCACGGAGCGGGTTGAGCTCCTACGAGCAGTACTTC.